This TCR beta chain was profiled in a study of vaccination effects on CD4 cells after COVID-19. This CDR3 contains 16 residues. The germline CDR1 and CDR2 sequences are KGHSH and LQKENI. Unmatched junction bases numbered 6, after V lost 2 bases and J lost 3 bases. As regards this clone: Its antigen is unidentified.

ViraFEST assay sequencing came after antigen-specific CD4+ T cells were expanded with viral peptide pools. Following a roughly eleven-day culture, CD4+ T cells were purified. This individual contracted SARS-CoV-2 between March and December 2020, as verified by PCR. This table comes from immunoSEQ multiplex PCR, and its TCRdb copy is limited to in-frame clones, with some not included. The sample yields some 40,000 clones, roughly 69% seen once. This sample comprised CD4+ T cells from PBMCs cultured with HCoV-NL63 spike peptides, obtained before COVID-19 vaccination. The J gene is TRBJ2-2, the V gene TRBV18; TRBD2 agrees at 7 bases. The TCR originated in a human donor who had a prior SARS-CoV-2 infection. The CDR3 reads CASSPLMLADTGELFF. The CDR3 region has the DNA TGTGCCAGCTCACCATTGATGCTAGCGGACACCGGGGAGCTGTTTTTT.